The clone carrying this TCR beta chain was observed a handful of times. Its antigen is unidentified. The sample belongs to a study of beta chain features in type 1 diabetes. At the level of the study: Taken together, all samples contributed fewer than 110 million examined sorted cells. Broader study findings: Within patients, naive, central memory and Treg TCRB repertoires seemed more similar than within healthy donors. Shorter TCRB CDR3s, moderately but significantly so, marked every one of the four CD4+ subsets in Type 1 diabetes patients.

CDR3 size: 16 residues. The V and J ends lost 2 bases and 0 bases, in that order; junction bases with no gene match: 4. CDR1 is MNHEY, CDR2 SMNVEV, per germline (reference sequence). As every portion of the isolated RNA was reverse transcribed, the sequencing read expressed TCRB transcripts. This table comes from immunoSEQ multiplex PCR, and its TCRdb copy is limited to in-frame clones, with some not included. The sample has 250,000 or so clones, approximately 15% seen once. Over 95% purity was reached by all sorted populations. This chain joins TRBV27 and TRBJ1-1; 9 bases map to TRBD1. This receptor was obtained from a man younger than 45 with type 1 diabetes. Sequencing was done on a sample of naive CD4+ T cells from blood. Written as DNA, the CDR3 is TGTGCCAGCAGTTTACGACAGGGGGAAATGAACACTGAAGCTTTCTTT. It encodes CASSLRQGEMNTEAFF.